The present T cell receptor beta chain was sequenced within a study of tumor and adjacent non-tumor tissue in lung cancer. At the level of the study: On average, productive TCRbeta reads reached 4 million to 5 million per sample.

A note on this clonotype: What it recognizes is unknown. In this CDR3 the conserved last residue, phenylalanine or tryptophan, is missing, so a read error is likely.

Findings of the study overall: In normal lung, the top 100 clones were significantly more dominant than in tumor.

CDR3 length: 13 amino acids. Germline CDR1 is SQVTM and CDR2 is ANQGSEA. V dropped 7 bases and J dropped 7; count of bases not matched to a gene: 8. TCRbeta libraries were built with three rounds of nested PCR, modified from ARM-PCR. TCRdb recomputed calls from the multiplex PCR reads with MiXCR, one row per CDR3 protein. The table has roughly 93,000 distinct CDR3 sequences, about 67% seen once. This sample's RNA came from whole unsorted tissue. The sample comprised lung tumor tissue. This chain connects TRBV29-1 to TRBJ2-3, with 10 bases fitting TRBD1. The TCR sequence derives from a man aged 55 to 70 with non-small cell lung cancer. CDR3 DNA: TGCAGCGAAAGACAGGGGGCGGCAAATACGCAGTATCTT. Protein sequence: CSERQGAANTQYL.